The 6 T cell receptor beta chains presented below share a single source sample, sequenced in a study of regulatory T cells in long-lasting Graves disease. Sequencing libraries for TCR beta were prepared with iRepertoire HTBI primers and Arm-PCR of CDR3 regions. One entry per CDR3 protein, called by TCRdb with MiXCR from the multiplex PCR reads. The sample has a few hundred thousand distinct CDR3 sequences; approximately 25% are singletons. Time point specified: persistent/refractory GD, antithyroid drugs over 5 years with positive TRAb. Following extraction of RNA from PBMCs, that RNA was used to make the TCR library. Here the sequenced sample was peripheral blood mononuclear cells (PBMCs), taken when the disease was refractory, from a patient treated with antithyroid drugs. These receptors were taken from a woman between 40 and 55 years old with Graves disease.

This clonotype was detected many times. The DNA for the CDR3 is TGCAGCGTTGAGGACACCTCAAACTTGAACACTGAAGCTTTCTTT. As protein: CSVEDTSNLNTEAFF. The chain carries TRBV29-1 and TRBJ1-1; D may be TRBD1 (5 bases). The length of the CDR3 is 15 residues. The V gene's germline CDR1 is SQVTM and CDR2 ANQGSEA. The V gene lost 3 bases and the J gene lost 0 bases, with 14 bases spanning the gap.

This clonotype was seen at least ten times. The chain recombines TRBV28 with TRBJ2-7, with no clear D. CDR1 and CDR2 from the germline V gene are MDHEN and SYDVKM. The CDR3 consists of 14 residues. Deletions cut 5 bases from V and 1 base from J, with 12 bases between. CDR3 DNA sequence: TGTGCCAGCAGTGGACGCGGATCTTCCTACGAGCAGTACTTC. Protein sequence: CASSGRGSSYEQYF.

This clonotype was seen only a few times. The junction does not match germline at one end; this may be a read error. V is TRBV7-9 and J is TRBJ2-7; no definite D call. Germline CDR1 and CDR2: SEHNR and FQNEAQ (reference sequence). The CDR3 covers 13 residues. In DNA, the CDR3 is TGTGCTAGCAGCTTAGGTTGGGGCTACGAGCAGTACTTC. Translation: CASSLGWGYEQYF.

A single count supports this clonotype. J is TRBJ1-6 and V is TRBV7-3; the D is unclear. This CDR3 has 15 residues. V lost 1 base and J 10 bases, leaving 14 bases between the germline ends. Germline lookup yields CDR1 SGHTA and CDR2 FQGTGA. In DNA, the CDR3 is TGTGCCAGCAGCTTAAGCCCTAACGGAGGCTCACCCCTCCACTTT. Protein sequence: CASSLSPNGGSPLHF.

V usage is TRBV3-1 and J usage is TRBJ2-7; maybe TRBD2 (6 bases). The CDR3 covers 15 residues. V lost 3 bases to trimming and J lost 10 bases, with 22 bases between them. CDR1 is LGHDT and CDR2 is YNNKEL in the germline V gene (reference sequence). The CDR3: CASSHLDRGSGGQYF. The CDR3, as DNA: TGTGCCAGCAGCCATCTAGATCGGGGGTCTGGGGGACAGTACTTC.

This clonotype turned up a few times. The CDR3 loop reads CASSDWGFREYEQYF. The CDR3 nucleotides are TGTGCCAGCAGTGATTGGGGGTTCAGGGAATACGAGCAGTACTTC. The chain recombines TRBV2 with TRBJ2-7; D may match TRBD1 or TRBD2 (5 bases each). The germline CDR1 and CDR2 sequences are SNHLY and FYNNEI. The V and J ends lost 3 bases and 4 bases respectively, with 16 bases between them. The CDR3 covers 15 residues.